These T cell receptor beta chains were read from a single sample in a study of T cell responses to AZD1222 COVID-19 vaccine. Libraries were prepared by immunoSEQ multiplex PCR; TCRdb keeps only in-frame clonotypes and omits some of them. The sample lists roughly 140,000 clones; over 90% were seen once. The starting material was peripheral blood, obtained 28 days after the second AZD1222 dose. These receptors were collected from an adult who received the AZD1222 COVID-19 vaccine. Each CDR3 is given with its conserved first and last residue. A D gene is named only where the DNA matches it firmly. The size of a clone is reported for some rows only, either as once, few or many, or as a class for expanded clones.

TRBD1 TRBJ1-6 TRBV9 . TGTGCCAGCAGCGAAACGGGACAGGGGTTTTCTAATTCACCCCTCCACTTT CASSETGQGFSNSPLHF
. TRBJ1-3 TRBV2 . TGTGCCAGCTACCCCGGAGACACCATATATTTT CASYPGDTIYF
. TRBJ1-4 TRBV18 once TGTGCCAGCTCCCCAGGGCTGGGTGGTGAAAAACTGTTTTTT CASSPGLGGEKLFF
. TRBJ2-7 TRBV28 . TGTGCCGCAAGGGGGACACAGTACGAGCAGTACTTC CAARGTQYEQYF
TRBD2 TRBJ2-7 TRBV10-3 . TGTGCCATCAGTGGACTAGCGGGGGCCGAGCAGTACTTC CAISGLAGAEQYF
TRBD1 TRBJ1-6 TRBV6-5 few TGTGCCAGCACCACAAGACAGGGCCGTAATTCACCCCTCCACTTT CASTTRQGRNSPLHF
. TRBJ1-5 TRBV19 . TGTGCCAGTAGTATTAACAGAGGTTATCAGCCCCAGCATTTT CASSINRGYQPQHF
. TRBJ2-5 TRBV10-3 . TGTGCCATCAGTTTACAGGGCCGGGAGACCCAGTACTTC CAISLQGRETQYF
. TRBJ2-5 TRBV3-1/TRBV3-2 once TGTGCCAGCAGCCTTTTTTTCCTCAGGACAGCGGGCCAAGAGACCCAGTACTTC CASSLFFLRTAGQETQYF
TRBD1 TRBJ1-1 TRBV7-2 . TGTGCCAGCAGCTTCAGGGGACAGGGAGCTTTCTTT CASSFRGQGAFF
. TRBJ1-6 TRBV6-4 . TGTGCCAGCAGTGATATCTTAGGATCACCCCTCCACTTT CASSDILGSPLHF
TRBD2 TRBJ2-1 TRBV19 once TGTGCCAGTAGTTCCCAGCGGGGGTTCAATGAGCAGTTCTTC CASSSQRGFNEQFF
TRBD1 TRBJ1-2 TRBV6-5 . TGTGCCAGCAGTTACTCAGGGGGCGCGGATGGCTACACCTTC CASSYSGGADGYTF
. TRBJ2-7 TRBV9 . TGTGCCAGCAGCCAGGACCAGATGGGAGAGCAGTACTTC CASSQDQMGEQYF
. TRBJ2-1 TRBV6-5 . TGTGCCAGCAGGACCACTGGGCGAACCTACAATGAGCAGTTCTTC CASRTTGRTYNEQFF
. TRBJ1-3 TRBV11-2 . TGTGCCAGCAGCGGGGGATCTGGAAACACCATATATTTT CASSGGSGNTIYF
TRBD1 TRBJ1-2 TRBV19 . TGTGCCAGTAGTATAGAAGGGACAGGGTTTGGCTACACCTTC CASSIEGTGFGYTF
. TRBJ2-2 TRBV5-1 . TGCGCCAGCAGCTTGGGTGCGAACACCGGGGAGCTGTTTTTT CASSLGANTGELFF
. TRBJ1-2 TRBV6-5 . TGTGCCAGCAGCCACCAACGGCAGGTTAACTATGGCTACACCTTC CASSHQRQVNYGYTF
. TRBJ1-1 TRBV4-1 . TGCGCCAGCAGCCCGCGGACCCCGGGACAACACGGACACACTGAAGCTTTCTTT CASSPRTPGQHGHTEAFF
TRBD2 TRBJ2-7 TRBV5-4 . TGTGCCAGCAGCTTGGGACCTAGCGGGAGTCAAGACGAGCAGTACTTC CASSLGPSGSQDEQYF
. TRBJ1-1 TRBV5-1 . TGCGCCAGCAGCGCGGACAGCTTCGGCCCCGCTTTCTTT CASSADSFGPAFF
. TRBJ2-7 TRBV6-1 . TGTGCCAGCAGTGTATCTCGGTCGCTGACATCCTACGAGCAGTACTTC CASSVSRSLTSYEQYF
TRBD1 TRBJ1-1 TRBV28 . TGTGCCAGCAGCCCCGGGACAGGGGGTATTAACACTGAAGCTTTCTTT CASSPGTGGINTEAFF
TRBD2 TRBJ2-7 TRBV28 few TGTGCCAGCAGTCATACCCGGGGGACTAGCGGCTACGAGCAGTACTTC CASSHTRGTSGYEQYF
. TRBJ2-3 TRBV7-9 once TGTGCCAGCAGCTTACAGGGAAGGGGCACAGATACGCAGTATTTT CASSLQGRGTDTQYF
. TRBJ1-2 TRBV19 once TGTGCCAGTAGTATAGCGCCTTCAGGTTTCTACACCTTC CASSIAPSGFYTF
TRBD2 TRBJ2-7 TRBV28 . TGTGCCAGCAGGCTACAGGGGTCTAGCGGGAGCTACGAGCAGTACTTC CASRLQGSSGSYEQYF
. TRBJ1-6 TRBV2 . TGTGCCAGCAGTAGTCCAGCAGGGGCCCACCGGAATTCACCCCTCCACTTT CASSSPAGAHRNSPLHF
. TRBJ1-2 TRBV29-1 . TGCAGCGTTGTGCCGGGGGACTATGGCTACACCTTC CSVVPGDYGYTF
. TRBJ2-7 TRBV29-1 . TGCAGCGCGTATAATTCCGGGACAAACTCCTACGAGCAGTACTTC CSAYNSGTNSYEQYF
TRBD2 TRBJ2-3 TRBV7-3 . TGTGCCAGCAGCTCTCTCCCTCTACTAGCGTCAACAGATACGCAGTATTTT CASSSLPLLASTDTQYF
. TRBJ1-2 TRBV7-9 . TGTGCCAGCAGCTTTGGGGATTATGGCTACACCTTC CASSFGDYGYTF
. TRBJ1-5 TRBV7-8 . TGTGCCAGCAGCTTAGCTAGGAGCGTTAATAGCAATCAGCCCCAGCATTTT CASSLARSVNSNQPQHF